The rows below give T cell receptor beta chains drawn from one sample of a study of T cells after yellow fever vaccination. TCRdb re-derived calls from the 5' RACE reads in MiXCR, one entry per CDR3 protein. The profile shows 400,000 to 650,000 distinct CDR3 sequences, about a fifth of them singletons. The source material was PBMCs, sampled roughly 20 days after the first yellow fever vaccination. These receptors were taken from a man aged 18 to 35 who received the YFV17D yellow fever vaccine. CDR3s include the opening cysteine and the closing phenylalanine or tryptophan. Fields, in order: J gene, D gene, V gene, CDR3 length, clone size, CDR3 DNA, CDR3 protein. The D gene is left open where the match is weak. Clone size appears in some rows only: once, few, many, or a class for an expanded clone.

TRBJ2-5	.	TRBV20-1	14	few	TGCAGTGCCATCTACCCGACGGGGATGGAGACCCAGTACTTC	CSAIYPTGMETQYF
TRBJ2-1	TRBD2	TRBV5-6	18	.	TGTGCCAGCAGCTGGAGACGCGGGGGGCAGAGCTCCTACAATGAGCAGTTCTTC	CASSWRRGGQSSYNEQFF
TRBJ2-2	.	TRBV11-2	12	.	TGTGCCAGCAGCCATCAGACCGGGGAGCTGTTTTTT	CASSHQTGELFF
TRBJ2-5	.	TRBV20-1	15	.	TGCAGTGCTCAATCGGGGGAGACTACAGAAGAGACCCAGTACTTC	CSAQSGETTEETQYF
TRBJ2-5	.	TRBV2	14	few	TGTGCCAGCAACTTACAGGGGGGGAGGGAGACCCAGTACTTC	CASNLQGGRETQYF
TRBJ1-1	.	TRBV5-1	14	.	TGCGCCAGCAGCTTGAAGGGGGGGGACACTGAAGCTTTCTTT	CASSLKGGDTEAFF
TRBJ2-1	.	TRBV7-9	15	.	TGTGCCAGCAGCCTATTACGTCCGCTAGCCGATGAGCAGTTCTTC	CASSLLRPLADEQFF
TRBJ2-1	TRBD2	TRBV6-2/TRBV6-3	15	few	TGTGCCAGCAGCTATAGCGGGGGCACCTACAATGAGCAGTTCTTC	CASSYSGGTYNEQFF
TRBJ1-5	.	TRBV30	13	.	TGTGCCTGGAGCGCAGGGCCCGATCAGCCCCAGCATTTT	CAWSAGPDQPQHF
TRBJ1-1	.	TRBV29-1	11	.	TGCAGCCCTGGGAGGGGCACTGAAGCTTTCTTT	CSPGRGTEAFF
TRBJ2-7	TRBD1	TRBV20-1	13	.	TGCAGTGCTACTACAGGGGCCGCGAGAGAGCAGTACTTC	CSATTGAAREQYF
TRBJ2-5	.	TRBV24-1	15	.	TGTGCCACCAGTGATAACAGGGATTTATCAGAGACCCAGTACTTC	CATSDNRDLSETQYF
TRBJ2-7	.	TRBV30	12	.	TGTGCCTACGGGGACGGATCCTACGAGCAGTACTTC	CAYGDGSYEQYF
TRBJ1-1	.	TRBV3-1	16	few	TGTGCCAGCAGCCCCAAAGTCTGGGGCAGGAGAACTGAAGCTTTCTTT	CASSPKVWGRRTEAFF
TRBJ1-5	.	TRBV5-1	15	few	TGCGCCAGCAGCCCCCTCGGACAGAACAATCAGCCCCAGCATTTT	CASSPLGQNNQPQHF
TRBJ1-4	.	TRBV5-5	15	.	TGTGCCAGCAGCTTTAGGGCCGGAGGGGAAGAAAAACTGTTTTTT	CASSFRAGGEEKLFF
TRBJ1-2	.	TRBV6-5	13	.	TGTGCCAGCAGTATTCGGGTTAACTATGGCTACACCTTC	CASSIRVNYGYTF
TRBJ2-7	TRBD1	TRBV4-1	14	.	TGCGCCAGCAGCCACACAACAGGGGAATACGAGCAGTACTTC	CASSHTTGEYEQYF
TRBJ1-5	.	TRBV29-1	13	many	TGCAGCGTTGAGGTCAGGGAGAACCAGCCCCAGCATTTT	CSVEVRENQPQHF
TRBJ1-1	.	TRBV5-1	13	many	TGTGCCAGCAGCCTACAGGGGAACACTGAAGCTTTCTTT	CASSLQGNTEAFF
TRBJ1-1	.	TRBV20-1	14	few	TGCAGTGCTAGATATGGGGCTCTGAACACTGAAGCTTTCTTT	CSARYGALNTEAFF
TRBJ2-3	.	TRBV7-9	16	.	TGTGCCAGCAGCTGGGTTGAGGGGGGAAGCACAGATACGCAGTATTTT	CASSWVEGGSTDTQYF
TRBJ2-1	TRBD1	TRBV7-9	16	.	TGTGCCAGCAGCCATTTAGGGGGCTTCGACTACAATGAGCAGTTCTTC	CASSHLGGFDYNEQFF
TRBJ2-3	.	TRBV27	16	.	TGTGCCAGCAGCCTACTGGGGCTAAGGGGCACAGATACGCAGTATTTT	CASSLLGLRGTDTQYF
TRBJ2-7	.	TRBV18	15	.	TGTGCCAGCTCACCAACTCAGGGGACCAGCACCGAGCAGTACTTC	CASSPTQGTSTEQYF
TRBJ2-7	.	TRBV20-1	12	.	TGCAGTGTTCAGGTCTTGGGGGGCGAGCAGTACTTC	CSVQVLGGEQYF
TRBJ2-6	TRBD1	TRBV5-1	20	.	TGCGCCAGCAGCTTGGAAGGACAGGGGGCGCGGTGGTCTGGGGCCAACGTCCTGACTTTC	CASSLEGQGARWSGANVLTF
TRBJ1-1	TRBD1	TRBV20-1	13	many	TGCAGTTCGCGACAGGGGTGGAACACTGAAGCTTTCTTT	CSSRQGWNTEAFF
TRBJ2-1	TRBD2	TRBV29-1	16	many	TGCAGCCTTGATAGCGGGGGGGCTGACTCCTACAATGAGCAGTTCTTC	CSLDSGGADSYNEQFF
TRBJ1-1	.	TRBV7-9	14	.	TGTGCCAGCGCGACACGGGGGGGAGGGACTGAAGCTTTCTTT	CASATRGGGTEAFF
TRBJ2-1	.	TRBV7-2	17	few	TGTGCCAGCAGCTTAAGGTGGGCGGACTCCCGGGGGAATGAGCAGTTCTTC	CASSLRWADSRGNEQFF
TRBJ1-1	.	TRBV5-1	13	.	TGCGCCAGTTTTTTGGGGGATGAATCTGAAGCTTTCTTT	CASFLGDESEAFF
TRBJ2-2	TRBD2	TRBV6-2/TRBV6-3	15	few	TGTGCCAGCACGCGGGAGCGGGTTCGGACCGGGGAGCTGTTTTTT	CASTRERVRTGELFF
TRBJ2-5	.	TRBV7-7	13	.	TGTGCCAGCAGCTCCAGGGTGGAGGAGACCCAGTACTTC	CASSSRVEETQYF
TRBJ1-5	TRBD1	TRBV27	15	.	TGTGCCAGCAGTTCGACAGGGTTCGGCAATCAGCCCCAGCATTTT	CASSSTGFGNQPQHF
TRBJ1-1	.	TRBV5-1	15	.	TGCGCCAGCAGCCCCAACCCCGACGCAGGAGGGGAAGCTTTCTTT	CASSPNPDAGGEAFF
TRBJ2-3	.	TRBV30	16	.	TGTGCCTGGAGTGTACAAGGGAGATCTAGCACAGATACGCAGTATTTT	CAWSVQGRSSTDTQYF
TRBJ2-2	TRBD1	TRBV6-2/TRBV6-3	15	few	TGTGCCAGCGACAGGGCCGGGACAGGGCGCGGGGAGCTGTTTTTT	CASDRAGTGRGELFF
TRBJ2-2	.	TRBV12-3/TRBV12-4	18	few	TGTGCCAGCAGACCAACCATGTGGTACAGGGCGGGAACCGGGGAGCTGTTTTTT	CASRPTMWYRAGTGELFF
TRBJ2-2	.	TRBV6-2/TRBV6-3	12	few	TGTGCCAGCAGTTTCACCACCGGGGAGCTGTTTTTT	CASSFTTGELFF
TRBJ2-7	TRBD1	TRBV10-2	13	.	TGCGCCACCTCTACAGGGGACTCCTACGAGCAGTACTTC	CATSTGDSYEQYF
TRBJ2-2	.	TRBV5-4	16	.	TGTGCCCTAGAAATAGTCCTTAGGGAGAACACCGGGGAGCTGTTTTTT	CALEIVLRENTGELFF
TRBJ2-1	.	TRBV7-2	14	.	TGTGCCAGCAGCTTAGTGGGCAGGCACAATGAGCAGTTCTTC	CASSLVGRHNEQFF
TRBJ1-5	.	TRBV5-6	13	.	TGTGCCAGCTCAAGGGATCGGAGTCAGCCCCAGCATTTT	CASSRDRSQPQHF
TRBJ2-3	TRBD2	TRBV20-1	15	.	TGCAGTGCTAGACGGCCTAGCGGGGGAGGAGATACGCAGTATTTT	CSARRPSGGGDTQYF
TRBJ1-5	.	TRBV5-1	16	many	TGCGCCAGCAGCTGGGGGGCCGGGGATAGCAATCAGCCCCAGCATTTT	CASSWGAGDSNQPQHF
TRBJ2-2	.	TRBV5-1	16	.	TGCGCCAGCAGCGAGACAGGATTCGCGAACACCGGGGAGCTGTTTTTT	CASSETGFANTGELFF
TRBJ1-1	.	TRBV5-1	13	.	TGCGCCAGCAGCTTGACGGTGGAAACTGAAGCTTTCTTT	CASSLTVETEAFF
TRBJ1-1	.	TRBV19	14	once	TGTGCCAGTAGTATGGGGGATAGTAGGACTGAAGCTTTCTTT	CASSMGDSRTEAFF
TRBJ2-1	TRBD2	TRBV5-4	16	few	TGTGCCAGCAGCCGAAGCTTACTAGCGGGGGCCAATGAGCAGTTCTTC	CASSRSLLAGANEQFF
TRBJ2-4	.	TRBV6-5	15	few	TGTGCCAGCAGTTACTCACAGGAAGCCAAAAACATTCAGTACTTC	CASSYSQEAKNIQYF
TRBJ1-2	.	TRBV20-1	16	few	TGCAGTGCTAGAGATACGACGCAGACAGGATATTATGGCTACACCTTC	CSARDTTQTGYYGYTF
TRBJ1-6	.	TRBV6-2/TRBV6-3	16	few	TGTGCCAGCAGTTACATTCCCCAGGAGGTGGATTCACCCCTCCACTTT	CASSYIPQEVDSPLHF
TRBJ1-5	.	TRBV12-3/TRBV12-4	13	.	TGTGCCAGCAGTTTCGGGCAGGGTCAGCCCCAGCATTTT	CASSFGQGQPQHF
TRBJ1-5	TRBD1	TRBV19	15	few	TGTGCCAGTAGTATTAAGAGACAGGGCGTGGGGCCCCAGCATTTT	CASSIKRQGVGPQHF